The present T cell receptor (beta chain) was sequenced within a study of T cells in localized non-small cell lung cancer. Germline V gives CDR1 GTSNPN, CDR2 SVGIG (reference sequence). The CDR3 length is 14 residues. Trimming took 1 base from V and 0 from J, leaving 9 bases between them. The assay was immunoSEQ multiplex PCR, and TCRdb's table has in-frame clones only and misses some. This sample has tens of thousands of clones, with more than 85% found just once. The source is a male donor older than 55 with stage I squamous cell lung carcinoma. This specimen was peripheral blood, taken before any cancer treatment. This rearrangement joins TRBV30 to TRBJ1-2, with D possibly TRBD1 on 6 matching bases. The CDR3 sequence: CAWSETGANYGYTF. The CDR3 DNA reads TGTGCCTGGAGTGAGACAGGCGCTAACTATGGCTACACCTTC.